This T cell receptor beta chain was sequenced for a study of shared clonotypes between healthy human individuals. Germline CDR1 ENHRY, CDR2 SYGVKD. CDR3 length equals 14 residues. Trimming took 6 bases from V and 2 from J, leaving 13 bases between them. The method was immunoSEQ multiplex PCR; TCRdb's version includes in-frame clones alone and lacks a portion of them. In the table there are 2 million to 2.5 million clones, roughly 95% of which are singletons. This clonotype was sampled from a man aged 18 to 35 in good health. The chain has TRBV10-3 and TRBJ1-1; perhaps TRBD1 as D (6 bases). Sequences were obtained from naive CD4+ T cells sorted from blood. Subset: CD45RA+ positively selected. CDR3 coding DNA: TGTGCCATCAGCGCAATACAGGGAAACACTGAAGCTTTCTTT. As protein: CAISAIQGNTEAFF.